The rows below give T cell receptor beta chains drawn from one sample of a study of OX40 agonist ivuxolimab in advanced cancers. Here immunoSEQ multiplex PCR was the method, and the copy in TCRdb shows in-frame clones only, minus some. The sample contains fewer than 85,000 clones, around 93% of which appear only once. The material was CD4+ or CD8+ T cells sorted from blood, obtained in a trial of the OX40 agonist ivuxolimab. These receptor sequences come from an adult with an advanced solid tumor such as melanoma, head and neck, liver or kidney cancer. CDR3s include the opening cysteine and the closing phenylalanine or tryptophan. The D gene is left open where the match is weak. Size tells how often a clone was seen (once, few, many) or the class of an expanded clone, and some rows leave it out.

cdr3_nt cdr3_aa j_call clone_size d_call v_call
TGTGCCAGCAGCTTATTTCCGGACTTCCACAATGAGCAGTTCTTC CASSLFPDFHNEQFF TRBJ2-1 once NA TRBV13
TGTGCCAGCAGTTCCTGGACAGGGGGCATGCAACGTAGCAATCAGCCCCAGCATTTT CASSSWTGGMQRSNQPQHF TRBJ1-5 NA TRBD1 TRBV28
TGTGCCAGCAGCTACACAGGGGGTCGGTACGAGCAGTACTTC CASSYTGGRYEQYF TRBJ2-7 NA TRBD1 TRBV7-9
TGTGCCAGCAGCTTAGAACAGTTGGGGGAGACCCAGTACTTC CASSLEQLGETQYF TRBJ2-5 NA NA TRBV7-2
TGTGCCACCGGCGGGGGCTCCTACAATGAGCAGTTCTTC CATGGGSYNEQFF TRBJ2-1 NA TRBD2 TRBV19